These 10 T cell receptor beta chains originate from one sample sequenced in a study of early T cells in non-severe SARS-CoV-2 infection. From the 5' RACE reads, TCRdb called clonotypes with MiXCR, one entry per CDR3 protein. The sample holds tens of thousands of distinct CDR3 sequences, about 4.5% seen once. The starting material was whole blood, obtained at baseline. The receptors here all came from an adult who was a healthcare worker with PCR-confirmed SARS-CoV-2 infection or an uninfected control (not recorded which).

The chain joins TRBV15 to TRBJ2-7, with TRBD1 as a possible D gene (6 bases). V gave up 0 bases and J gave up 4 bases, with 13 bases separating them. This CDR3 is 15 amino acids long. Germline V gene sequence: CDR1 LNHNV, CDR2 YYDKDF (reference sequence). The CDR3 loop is CATSRDLDSVYEQYF. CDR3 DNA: TGTGCCACCAGCAGAGATCTGGACAGCGTGTACGAGCAGTACTTC.

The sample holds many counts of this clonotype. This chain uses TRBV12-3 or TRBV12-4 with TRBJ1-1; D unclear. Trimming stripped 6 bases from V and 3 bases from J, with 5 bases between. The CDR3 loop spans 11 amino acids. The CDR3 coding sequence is TGTGCCAGCAGCCCTGACACTGAAGCTTTCTTT. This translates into CASSPDTEAFF.

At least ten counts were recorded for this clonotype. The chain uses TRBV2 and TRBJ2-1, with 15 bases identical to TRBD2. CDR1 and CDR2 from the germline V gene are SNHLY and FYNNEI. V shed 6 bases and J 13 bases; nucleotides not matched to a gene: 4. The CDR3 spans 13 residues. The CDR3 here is CASSGTSGGSQFF. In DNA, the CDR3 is TGTGCCAGCAGCGGGACTAGCGGGGGGTCACAGTTCTTC.

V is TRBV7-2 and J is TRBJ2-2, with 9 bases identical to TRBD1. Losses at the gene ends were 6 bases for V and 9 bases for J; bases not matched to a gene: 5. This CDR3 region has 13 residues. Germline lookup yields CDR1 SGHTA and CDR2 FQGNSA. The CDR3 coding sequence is TGTGCCAGCAGAGGACAGGGGAGGTGGGAGCTGTTTTTT. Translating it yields CASRGQGRWELFF.

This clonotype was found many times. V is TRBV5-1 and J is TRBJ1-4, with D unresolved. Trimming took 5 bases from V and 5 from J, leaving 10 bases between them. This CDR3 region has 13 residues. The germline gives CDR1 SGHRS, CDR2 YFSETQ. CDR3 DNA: TGCGCCAGCAGACTTGGTTCCAATGAAAAACTGTTTTTT. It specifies CASRLGSNEKLFF.

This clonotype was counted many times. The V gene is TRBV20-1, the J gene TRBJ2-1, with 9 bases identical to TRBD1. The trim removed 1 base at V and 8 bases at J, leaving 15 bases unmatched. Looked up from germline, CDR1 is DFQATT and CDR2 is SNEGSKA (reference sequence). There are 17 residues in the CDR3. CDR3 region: CSARGPTGGALIYEQFF. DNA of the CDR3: TGCAGTGCTAGAGGCCCTACAGGGGGCGCTTTGATCTATGAGCAGTTCTTC.

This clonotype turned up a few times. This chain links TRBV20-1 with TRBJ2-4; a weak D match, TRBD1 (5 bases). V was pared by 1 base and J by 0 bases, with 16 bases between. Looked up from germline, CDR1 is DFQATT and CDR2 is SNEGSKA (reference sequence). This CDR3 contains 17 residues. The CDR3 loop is CSARGAYRLGAKNIQYF. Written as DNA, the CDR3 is TGCAGTGCTAGAGGTGCCTACAGGCTGGGAGCCAAAAACATTCAGTACTTC.

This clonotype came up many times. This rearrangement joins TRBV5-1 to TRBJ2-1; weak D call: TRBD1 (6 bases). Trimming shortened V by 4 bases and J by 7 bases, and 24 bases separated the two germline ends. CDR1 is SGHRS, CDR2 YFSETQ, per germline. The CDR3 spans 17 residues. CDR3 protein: CASSRRPTQGSLNEQFF. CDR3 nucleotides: TGCGCCAGCAGCCGCAGACCCACGCAGGGGTCTTTGAATGAGCAGTTCTTC.

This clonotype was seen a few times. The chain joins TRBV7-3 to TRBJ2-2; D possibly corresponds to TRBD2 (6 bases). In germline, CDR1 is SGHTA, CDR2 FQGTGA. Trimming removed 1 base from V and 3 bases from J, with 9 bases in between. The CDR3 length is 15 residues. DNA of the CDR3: TGTGCCAGCAGCTTAATGACGGGGGACACCGGGGAGCTGTTTTTT. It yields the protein CASSLMTGDTGELFF.

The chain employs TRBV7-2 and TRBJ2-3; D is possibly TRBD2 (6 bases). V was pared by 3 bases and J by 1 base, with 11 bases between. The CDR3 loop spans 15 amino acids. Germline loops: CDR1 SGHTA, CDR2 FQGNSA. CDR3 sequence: CASSFQASGTDTQYF. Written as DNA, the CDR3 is TGTGCCAGCAGCTTCCAGGCTAGCGGCACAGATACGCAGTATTTT.